The 27 T cell receptor beta chains below were found in one sample sequenced in a study of T-cell reconstitution after alpha-beta-depleted transplantation in children. A TCRbeta library incorporating unique molecular identifiers was prepared. TCRdb redid the calling of the PCR reads with MiXCR, one entry per CDR3 protein. The sample records some 140,000 distinct CDR3 sequences, about 9.5% being singletons. The sample in question was PBMCs, mostly from graft donor cells, obtained 180 days after TCRalphabeta/CD19-depleted stem cell transplant. These receptor sequences come from a girl younger than two who had a stem cell transplant for combined immunodeficiency, so the T cells may come from the graft donor.

This clonotype was observed many times. The genes are TRBV10-3 and TRBJ2-7; perhaps TRBD2 as D (6 bases). The CDR3 has 13 amino acids. V lost 6 bases to trimming and J lost 3 bases, with 12 bases between them. The germline V gene encodes CDR1 ENHRY and CDR2 SYGVKD. The DNA for the CDR3 is TGTGCCATCAGCCGGACGGAGGGCTACGAGCAGTACTTC. Translated, it gives CAISRTEGYEQYF.

The J gene is TRBJ2-3, the V gene TRBV14; 8 bases fit TRBD1. Germline V gene lookup returns CDR1 SGHDN and CDR2 FVKESK. Trimming cost V 0 bases and J 12 bases; bases outside gene matches: 5. This CDR3 region has 13 residues. CDR3 region: CASSQDVTGVQYF. The CDR3 DNA sequence: TGTGCCAGCAGCCAAGATGTGACAGGGGTTCAGTATTTT.

J is TRBJ2-1 and V is TRBV29-1, with 10 bases lining up with TRBD2. Germline CDR1 is SQVTM and CDR2 is ANQGSEA. J was trimmed by 7 bases and V by 5 bases; bases with no gene match: 5. The CDR3 extends over 13 amino acids. DNA for the CDR3: TGCAGCGTTAGCGGGGGGGCCTCGAATGAGCAGTTCTTC. Its translation: CSVSGGASNEQFF.

This clonotype was detected ten times or more. The J gene is TRBJ2-1, the V gene TRBV5-5, with TRBD1 matching over 7 bases. V dropped 4 bases and J dropped 5; count of bases not matched to a gene: 3. The CDR3 length is 13 residues. The germline CDR1 and CDR2 sequences are SGHKS and YYEKEE (reference sequence). The CDR3 is CASSRDSNNEQFF. DNA for the CDR3: TGTGCCAGCAGCAGGGACAGCAACAATGAGCAGTTCTTC.

V usage is TRBV5-1 and J usage is TRBJ1-2, with no clear D. Germline CDR1 SGHRS, CDR2 YFSETQ. The V end was cut by 4 bases, the J end by 6 bases, with 25 bases between. The length of the CDR3 is 17 residues. The CDR3 region has the DNA TGCGCCAGCAGCCCTCCTCCCGGGGAGTCACCCTTAGATGGCTACACCTTC. Protein product: CASSPPPGESPLDGYTF. The entire variable domain, with the rest obtained from reference TRBV5-1 and TRBJ1-2, is as follows: KAGVTQTPRYLIKTRGQQVTLSCSPISGHRSVSWYQQTPGQGLQFLFEYFSETQRNKGNFPGRFSGRQFSNSRSEMNVSTLELGDSALYLCASSPPPGESPLDGYTFGSGTRLTVV.

This clonotype showed up just once. The chain employs TRBV7-9 and TRBJ1-2, with 7 nucleotides matching TRBD1. The germline V gene encodes CDR1 SEHNR and CDR2 FQNEAQ (reference sequence). V dropped 10 bases and J dropped 6; count of bases not matched to a gene: 14. This CDR3 has 14 residues. CDR3 loop: CAITRQGGRDGYTF. As DNA, the CDR3 is TGTGCCATCACGCGGCAGGGGGGCCGAGATGGCTACACCTTC. Based on the CDR3 plus reference TRBV7-9 and TRBJ1-2, the full variable domain is DTGVSQNPRHKITKRGQNVTFRCDPISEHNRLYWYRQTLGQGPEFLTYFQNEAQLEKSRLLSDRFSAERPKGSFSTLEIQRTEQGDSAMYLCAITRQGGRDGYTFGSGTRLTVV.

The chain links TRBV2 to TRBJ2-7, with D possibly TRBD2 on 6 matching bases. This CDR3 has 13 residues. V was shortened by 4 bases and J by 5 bases, with 12 bases between the two germline ends. Germline CDR1 reads SNHLY; CDR2 reads FYNNEI. DNA for the CDR3: TGTGCCAGCAGTGGGGGGACTTTCCACGAGCAGTACTTC. Protein sequence: CASSGGTFHEQYF.

This clonotype was observed many times. The J gene is TRBJ2-1, the V gene TRBV5-6; D ambiguous. Germline loops: CDR1 SGHDT, CDR2 YYEEEE. The CDR3 loop spans 16 amino acids. The ends were cut back, 0 bases at V and 2 bases at J, with 12 bases in the middle. As DNA, the CDR3 is TGTGCCAGCAGCTTGGCCGTAGGGTTCGCCTACAATGAGCAGTTCTTC. Amino acids: CASSLAVGFAYNEQFF. Using reference TRBV5-6 and TRBJ2-1 for the parts outside the CDR3, the full variable domain is DAGVTQSPTHLIKTRGQQVTLRCSPKSGHDTVSWYQQALGQGPQFIFQYYEEEERQRGNFPDRFSGHQFPNYSSELNVNALLLGDSALYLCASSLAVGFAYNEQFFGPGTRLTVL.

This clonotype was seen a few times. V is TRBV6-5 and J is TRBJ2-7, with D possibly TRBD2 on 5 matching bases. The CDR3 is 13 residues long. The V and J ends lost 4 bases and 5 bases respectively, with 12 bases between them. CDR1 MNHEY and CDR2 SVGAGI come from the germline V gene. The CDR3 here is CASSSGLQDEQYF. In DNA, the CDR3 is TGTGCCAGCAGTTCGGGATTGCAAGACGAGCAGTACTTC.

This chain links TRBV20-1 with TRBJ2-3; D is possibly TRBD2 (5 bases). Germline CDR1 is DFQATT and CDR2 is SNEGSKA (reference sequence). Deletions cut 6 bases from V and 0 bases from J, with 16 bases between. This CDR3 region has 15 residues. The CDR3 region is CSARPLVLSTDTQYF. The CDR3 coding sequence is TGCAGTGCCCGCCCACTAGTTCTTAGCACAGATACGCAGTATTTT.

This clonotype occurred many times. The genes are TRBV12-5 and TRBJ2-5; 11 bases match TRBD2. The CDR3 has 19 amino acids. V shed 3 bases, J shed 1 base, and the junction held 13 bases outside the gene matches. Germline assignment: CDR1 LGHNT and CDR2 FRNRAP. CDR3 bases: TGTGCTAGTGGTTTAAGGCTAGCGGGGGGAGAAAGGCCCCAAGAGACCCAGTACTTC. Its protein is CASGLRLAGGERPQETQYF.

This chain uses TRBV7-6 with TRBJ2-5; 8 positions agree with TRBD1. The CDR3 has 14 amino acids. Germline-derived CDR1 and CDR2 are SGHVS and FNYEAQ. The junction had 4 bases not matched to a gene; V was cut back by 5 bases and J by 2 bases. The CDR3 DNA reads TGTGCCAGCAGCCCTTACAGGGGGCAAGAGACCCAGTACTTC. Translating gives CASSPYRGQETQYF.

This clonotype was counted between two and nine times. The genes are TRBV18 and TRBJ2-7; 15 nucleotides match TRBD2. The CDR3 contains 16 residues. Trimming removed 2 bases from V and 1 base from J; junction bases left unmatched: 0. Per germline, CDR1 KGHSH and CDR2 LQKENI. The CDR3 DNA sequence: TGTGCCAGCTCACCAGGGACTAGCGGGAGGTCCTACGAGCAGTACTTC. Protein: CASSPGTSGRSYEQYF.

The rearrangement joins TRBV12-3 or TRBV12-4 to TRBJ2-1, with D possibly TRBD1 on 6 matching bases. V lost 3 bases to trimming and J lost 12 bases, with 9 bases between them. The CDR3 runs to 11 residues. The CDR3 nucleotides are TGTGCCAGCAGTTTCCGGGACATGCAGTTCTTC. It is translated as CASSFRDMQFF.

Concerning this clonotype itself: The junction departs from germline at one end; a sequencing error may be responsible. The chain links TRBV5-1 to TRBJ2-7; TRBD2 might be the D (6 bases). This CDR3 contains 14 residues. Germline CDR1 is SGHRS and CDR2 is YFSETQ. This chain's CDR3 is CASSWPGVTYERYF. CDR3 sequence (DNA): TGCGCCAGCAGCTGGCCGGGAGTCACCTACGAGCGGTACTTC.

This clonotype was counted between two and nine times. The rearrangement uses TRBV5-1 and TRBJ2-7; 12 bases map to TRBD2. CDR1 SGHRS and CDR2 YFSETQ come from the germline V gene. This CDR3 region has 15 residues. The ends lost 4 bases at V and 3 bases at J; junction bases unmatched: 5. The CDR3 DNA reads TGCGCCAGCAGCCCGACTAGCGGGGGACTCTACGAGCAGTACTTC. Protein sequence: CASSPTSGGLYEQYF.

In its sample, this clonotype was seen many times. This sequence joins TRBV29-1 and TRBJ2-3; TRBD1 aligns across 9 bases. Germline trimming cut 3 bases from V and 3 bases from J; bases unmatched to any gene: 4. The germline V gene has CDR1 SQVTM and CDR2 ANQGSEA. The CDR3 sequence is 14 residues long. CDR3 DNA sequence: TGCAGCGTTGATACAGGGGGCTTTACAGATACGCAGTATTTT. Protein sequence: CSVDTGGFTDTQYF.

This clonotype has ten or more counts. The V call is TRBV4-3, the J call TRBJ2-1; TRBD2 is a possible D gene (5 bases). The germline CDR1 and CDR2 sequences are LGHNA and YSLEER. The CDR3 totals 12 residues. V was pared by 4 bases and J by 10 bases, with 11 bases between. CDR3 residues: CASSRDYQEQFF. The DNA for the CDR3 is TGCGCCAGCAGCCGCGACTACCAAGAGCAGTTCTTC.

There are a few counts of this clonotype. The chain couples TRBV7-9 to TRBJ2-7; D is perhaps TRBD1 (6 bases). Germline V gives CDR1 SEHNR, CDR2 FQNEAQ (reference sequence). The CDR3 loop spans 15 amino acids. Trimming stripped 8 bases from V and 2 bases from J, with 19 bases between. CDR3 in DNA: TGTGCCAGCCAACGGCGGACAGATCTAGCCTACGAGCAGTACTTC. Translating it yields CASQRRTDLAYEQYF.

The chain has TRBV20-1 and TRBJ2-7; D perhaps matches TRBD2 (5 bases). The V gene's germline CDR1 is DFQATT and CDR2 SNEGSKA (reference sequence). Trimming pared 3 bases from V and 6 bases from J, leaving 12 bases between. The CDR3 is made up of 12 amino acids. The CDR3 here is CSASWERVEQYF. CDR3 bases: TGCAGTGCTAGCTGGGAGAGGGTCGAGCAGTACTTC.

V is TRBV6-1 and J is TRBJ2-5, with a possible D match to TRBD2 (5 bases). Germline CDR1 MNHNS, CDR2 SASEGT. The CDR3 extends over 14 amino acids. Trimming took 4 bases from V and 2 from J, leaving 11 bases between them. The CDR3 DNA sequence: TGTGCCAGCAGTGGGAGCGGAAGACAAGAGACCCAGTACTTC. Its translation: CASSGSGRQETQYF.

This sequence joins TRBV29-1 and TRBJ2-7; D gene uncertain. Looked up from germline, CDR1 is SQVTM and CDR2 is ANQGSEA. The CDR3 runs to 14 residues. The V gene lost 4 bases and the J gene lost 4 bases, with 17 bases spanning the gap. The CDR3 here is CSVAPGPGRYEQYF. For the CDR3, the DNA is TGCAGCGTTGCCCCTGGACCGGGCCGATACGAGCAGTACTTC.

This chain joins TRBV9 and TRBJ2-7; D is uncertain. CDR3 length: 15 residues. The germline V gene encodes CDR1 SGDLS and CDR2 YYNGEE. Trimming pared 0 bases from V and 2 bases from J, leaving 12 bases between. The CDR3 region is CASSVGGEQTYEQYF. The CDR3 region has the DNA TGTGCCAGCAGCGTAGGTGGCGAACAGACCTACGAGCAGTACTTC.

This chain joins TRBV20-1 and TRBJ2-2; 11 positions match TRBD1. The V segment lost 3 bases and the J segment 1 base; nucleotides outside the gene matches: 4. The CDR3 runs to 16 residues. Germline V CDR1 and CDR2: DFQATT, SNEGSKA (reference sequence). CDR3 nucleotides: TGCAGTGCTAGGAGGACAGGGGGCATGAACACCGGGGAGCTGTTTTTT. Amino acid sequence: CSARRTGGMNTGELFF.

This chain joins TRBV6-2 or TRBV6-3 and TRBJ2-1; D perhaps matches TRBD2 (6 bases). CDR1 and CDR2 (germline): MNHEY, SVGEGT. The CDR3 loop spans 15 amino acids. Between the trimmed V and J ends, which lost 6 bases and 7 bases, there was a span of 19 bases. The DNA for the CDR3 is TGTGCCAGCAGGGCTACTAGCAGGTCCGGAAATGAGCAGTTCTTC. Translating gives CASRATSRSGNEQFF.

This clonotype was seen only a few times. This chain joins TRBV20-1 and TRBJ1-2, with D maybe TRBD1 (5 bases). V gave up 4 bases and J gave up 8 bases, with 20 bases separating them. Germline-derived CDR1 and CDR2 are DFQATT and SNEGSKA (reference sequence). The CDR3 has 14 amino acids. The CDR3 protein is CSANFGTARNGYTF. The CDR3 DNA reads TGCAGTGCTAATTTCGGGACCGCACGCAACGGCTACACCTTC.

The sample holds a few counts of this clonotype. The chain is built from TRBV7-8 and TRBJ1-2; no definite D call. CDR3 size: 15 residues. In germline, CDR1 is SGHVS, CDR2 FQNEAQ. Trimming left V 1 base short and J 2 bases short, with 11 bases between. CDR3 in amino acids: CASSLVAAGNYGYTF. CDR3 coding DNA: TGTGCCAGCAGCTTAGTAGCAGCCGGCAACTATGGCTACACCTTC.